By its share, the clone carrying this T cell receptor beta chain is large. Its antigen is undetermined. Each library started from roughly 16 ng of total RNA using the QIAseq Immune Repertoire TCR panel. TCRdb ran MiXCR on the reads and lists one entry per CDR3 protein. Of several hundred distinct CDR3 sequences listed, around 5.6% are singletons. These data come from a study of circulating CD8 cells and anti-PD-1 response in melanoma. Study-level findings and limits: Expanded sorted subsets were checked for tumor reactivity using peptides.

From live CD3+CD8+TCRalphabeta+ cells, four PD-1 and/or TIGIT subsets were sorted. The TCR originated in a human donor with melanoma. Material: CD8+ T cells from PBMCs, obtained at baseline or after one month of anti-PD-1 therapy (not recorded which).

CDR3 in amino acids: CASSSSVYTQYF. The CDR3 nucleotides are TGTGCCAGCAGTTCTAGCGTTTATACGCAGTATTTT. V and J are TRBV12-3 or TRBV12-4 and TRBJ2-3, with D perhaps TRBD2 (6 bases). Trimming stripped 4 bases from V and 7 bases from J, with 9 bases between. The CDR3 extends over 12 amino acids.